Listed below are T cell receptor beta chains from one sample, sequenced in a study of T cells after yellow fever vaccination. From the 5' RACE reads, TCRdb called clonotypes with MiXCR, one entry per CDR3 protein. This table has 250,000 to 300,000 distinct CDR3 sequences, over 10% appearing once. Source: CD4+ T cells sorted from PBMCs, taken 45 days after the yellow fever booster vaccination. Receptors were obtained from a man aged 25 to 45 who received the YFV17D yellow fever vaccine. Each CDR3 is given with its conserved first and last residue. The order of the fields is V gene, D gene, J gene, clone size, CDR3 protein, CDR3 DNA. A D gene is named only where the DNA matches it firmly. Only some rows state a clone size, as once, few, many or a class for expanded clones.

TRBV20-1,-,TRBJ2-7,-,CSPQGNEQYF,TGCAGTCCACAAGGGAACGAGCAGTACTTC
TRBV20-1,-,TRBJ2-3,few,CSVKDHTDTQYF,TGCAGTGTCAAGGACCACACAGATACGCAGTATTTT
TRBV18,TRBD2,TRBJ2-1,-,CASSPPSGRAMNEQFF,TGTGCCAGCTCACCACCGAGCGGGAGGGCCATGAATGAGCAGTTCTTC
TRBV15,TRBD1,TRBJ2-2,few,CATSRGTGATGELFF,TGTGCCACCAGCAGAGGGACAGGCGCAACCGGGGAGCTGTTTTTT
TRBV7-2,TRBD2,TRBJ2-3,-,CASSLAAGGGTDTQYF,TGTGCCAGCAGCTTAGCGGCGGGAGGGGGTACAGATACGCAGTATTTT
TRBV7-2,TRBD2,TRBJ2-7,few,CATGRASYEQYF,TGTGCCACCGGGAGGGCGTCCTACGAGCAGTACTTC
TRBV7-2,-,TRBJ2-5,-,CASSLFSGPLVSQYF,TGTGCCAGCAGCTTATTTTCCGGACCCCTTGTCTCCCAGTACTTC
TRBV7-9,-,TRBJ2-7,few,CASSLAGSRSYEQYF,TGTGCCAGCAGCTTAGCGGGGTCCCGGTCCTACGAGCAGTACTTC
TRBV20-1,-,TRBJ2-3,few,CSAGRPGYTDTQYF,TGCAGTGCCGGACGGCCCGGCTACACAGATACGCAGTATTTT
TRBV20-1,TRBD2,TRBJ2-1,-,CSAATIAGGNEQFF,TGCAGTGCAGCTACTATAGCGGGAGGCAATGAGCAGTTCTTC
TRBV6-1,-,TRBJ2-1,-,CASRNPRDAWWSGQFF,TGTGCCAGCAGAAACCCCCGGGACGCGTGGTGGTCGGGGCAGTTCTTC
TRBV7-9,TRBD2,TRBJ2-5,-,CASTPGEGSSETQYF,TGTGCCAGCACCCCCGGGGAGGGATCATCAGAGACCCAGTACTTC
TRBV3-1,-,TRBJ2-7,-,CASSQGGHEQYF,TGTGCCAGCAGCCAAGGGGGGCACGAGCAGTACTTC
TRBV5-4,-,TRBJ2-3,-,CASSAWTVADTQYF,TGTGCCAGCAGCGCATGGACGGTTGCAGATACGCAGTATTTT
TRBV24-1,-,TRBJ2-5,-,CATSEAGFQETQYF,TGTGCCACCAGTGAAGCGGGCTTCCAAGAGACCCAGTACTTC
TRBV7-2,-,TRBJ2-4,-,CASSPRVGLAKNIQYF,TGTGCCAGCAGCCCAAGGGTGGGGCTAGCCAAAAACATTCAGTACTTC
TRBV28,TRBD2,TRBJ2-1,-,CAAGTSTYNEQFF,TGTGCGGCCGGGACTAGTACTTACAATGAGCAGTTCTTC
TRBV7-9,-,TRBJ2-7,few,CASSLGGGGSYEQYF,TGTGCCAGCAGCTTAGGAGGGGGTGGATCCTACGAGCAGTACTTC
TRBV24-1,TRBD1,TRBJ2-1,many,CATSEPQGASYNEQFF,TGTGCCACCAGTGAACCACAGGGGGCCTCCTACAATGAGCAGTTCTTC
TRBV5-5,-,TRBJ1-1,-,CASSLAPVAGTEAFF,TGTGCCAGCAGCTTGGCCCCAGTGGCAGGTACTGAAGCTTTCTTT
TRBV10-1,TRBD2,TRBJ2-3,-,CASSPGIAGSTDTQYF,TGCGCCAGCTCCCCCGGGATAGCGGGAAGCACAGATACGCAGTATTTT
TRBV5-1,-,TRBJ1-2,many,CASSLGGTNYGYTF,TGCGCCAGCAGCTTGGGCGGCACCAACTATGGCTACACCTTC
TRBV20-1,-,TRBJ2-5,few,CSARDSLLISGTQYF,TGCAGTGCTAGAGATTCTCTCTTGATATCTGGGACCCAGTACTTC
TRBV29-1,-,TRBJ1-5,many,CSVVSQIDQPQHF,TGCAGCGTTGTATCGCAGATTGATCAGCCCCAGCATTTT
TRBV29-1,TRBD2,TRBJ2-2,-,CSGGAGGRNTGELFF,TGCAGCGGGGGAGCGGGAGGTCGAAACACCGGGGAGCTGTTTTTT
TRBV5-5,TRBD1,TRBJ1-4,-,CASSATGTVGEKLFF,TGTGCCAGCAGCGCGACAGGGACAGTGGGTGAAAAACTGTTTTTT
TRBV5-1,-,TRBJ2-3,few,CASSSSGGQGTDTQYF,TGCGCCAGCAGCTCCTCGGGGGGACAGGGCACAGATACGCAGTATTTT
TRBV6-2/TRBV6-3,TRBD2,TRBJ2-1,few,CASSPYGTSGNNEQFF,TGTGCCAGCAGTCCATACGGGACTAGCGGAAACAATGAGCAGTTCTTC
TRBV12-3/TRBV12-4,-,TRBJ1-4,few,CASSFPGLAGAEEKLFF,TGTGCCAGCAGTTTCCCGGGACTAGCGGGAGCGGAGGAAAAACTGTTTTTT
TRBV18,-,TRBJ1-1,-,CASSPPSRQRNTEAFF,TGTGCCAGCTCACCACCCAGCCGTCAGAGGAACACTGAAGCTTTCTTT
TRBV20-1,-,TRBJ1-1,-,CSAPSGSRGSAFF,TGCAGTGCCCCCTCGGGATCCCGGGGGTCCGCTTTCTTT
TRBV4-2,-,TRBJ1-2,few,CASSQGTGSGYTF,TGTGCCAGCAGCCAGGGAACAGGTAGTGGCTACACCTTC
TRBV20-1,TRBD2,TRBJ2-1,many,CSCLRLAGSYNEQFF,TGCAGTTGCCTGCGTCTAGCGGGATCCTACAATGAGCAGTTCTTC
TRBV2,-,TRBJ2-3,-,CASNSAGAGPDTQYF,TGTGCCAGCAACTCGGCGGGGGCGGGCCCAGATACGCAGTATTTT
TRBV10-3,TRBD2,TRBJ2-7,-,CAISPTSGSHEQYF,TGTGCCATCAGTCCCACTAGCGGGAGCCACGAGCAGTACTTC
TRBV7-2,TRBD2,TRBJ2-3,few,CASSWSGSTSTDTQYF,TGTGCCAGCAGCTGGAGCGGGAGTACTAGCACAGATACGCAGTATTTT
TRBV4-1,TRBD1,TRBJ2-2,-,CASSQGRDRGLHGELFF,TGCGCCAGCAGCCAAGGACGGGACAGGGGGCTTCACGGGGAGCTGTTTTTT